A single T cell receptor beta chain is shown here with its context. These data originate in a study of blood T cell repertoires in COVID-19. The overall study: Researchers got acute and convalescent COVID-19 samples from the United States, Italy and Spain. Nucleic acid was either cDNA or gDNA, and it came from T cells, B-cell-depleted T cells, or PBMCs.

CDR1 and CDR2 from the germline V gene are SEHNR and FQNEAQ (reference sequence). V lost 5 bases to trimming and J lost 8 bases, with 18 bases between them. CDR3 length: 14 amino acids. As handled by the study authors: Reference gene primer amplification gave estimated nucleated cell counts. Sequencing used immunoSEQ multiplex PCR; TCRdb keeps in-frame clones, though not all of them. The V and J calls and the clone size are those of that table, but D and trimming were determined from the DNA. Of around 100,000 clones in the sample, roughly 90% were seen once. The chain recombines TRBV7-9 with TRBJ1-2, with D possibly TRBD1 on 6 matching bases. Material for sequencing was peripheral blood. The receptor was derived from a human donor with active COVID-19. The donor label of this sample is uncertain. The CDR3: CASSLGTSRRGYTF. DNA for the CDR3: TGTGCCAGCAGCCTCGGGACATCCCGGAGGGGCTACACCTTC.